Presented here are 32 T cell receptor beta chains from one specimen sequenced in a study of blood T cell repertoires in COVID-19. Using immunoSEQ multiplex PCR, the repertoire was profiled, and TCRdb retains in-frame clones only, with some absent. The repertoire includes 150,000 or so clones, 83% of them detected once, and 12% sits in the top ten. Sequenced sample: peripheral blood. The receptors come from a woman aged 60 to 75 with COVID-19, enrolled during active disease.

This clone came up a few times. The chain employs TRBV6-5 and TRBJ1-4, with D unclear. The CDR3 totals 15 residues. Germline CDR1 reads MNHEY; CDR2 reads SVGAGI. V was trimmed by 5 bases and J by 0 bases, leaving 10 bases between them. The CDR3 is CASSPPGTTNEKLFF. The CDR3 DNA reads as TGTGCCAGCAGTCCCCCAGGAACAACTAATGAAAAACTGTTTTTT.

This clone has a handful of counts. V gene TRBV24-1 combines with J gene TRBJ2-3, with D possibly matching TRBD1 (6 bases). From germline, CDR1 is KGHDR and CDR2 SFDVKD. The CDR3 contains 14 residues. Trimming took 4 bases from V and 4 from J, leaving 11 bases between them. The CDR3 sequence: CATSDSGAADTQYF. The CDR3 DNA sequence: TGTGCCACCAGTGACTCAGGGGCAGCAGATACGCAGTATTTT.

V gene TRBV9 combines with J gene TRBJ1-3; 7 nucleotides match TRBD1. V was clipped by 2 bases and J by 0 bases; unmatched bases: 2. From germline, CDR1 is SGDLS and CDR2 YYNGEE. There are 15 residues in the CDR3. The CDR3 coding sequence is TGTGCCAGCAGCGTTAGACAGGGCTCTGGAAACACCATATATTTT. Protein: CASSVRQGSGNTIYF.

The V gene is TRBV7-2, the J gene TRBJ2-6; tentative D call: TRBD1 (6 bases). Germline V CDR1 and CDR2: SGHTA, FQGNSA. This CDR3 is 19 amino acids long. V was clipped by 5 bases and J by 1 base, with 21 bases between them. This chain's CDR3 is CASSVPPGQLISGANVLTF. The DNA of the CDR3 is TGTGCCAGCAGCGTCCCTCCGGGACAATTAATTTCTGGGGCCAACGTCCTGACTTTC.

This rearrangement joins TRBV5-5 to TRBJ1-2; D is undetermined. The CDR3 spans 13 residues. Germline V gene data show CDR1 as SGHKS and CDR2 as YYEKEE (reference sequence). Deletions cut 6 bases from V and 2 bases from J, with 11 bases between. This CDR3 reads CASKVDLNYGYTF. Here the CDR3 DNA reads TGTGCCAGCAAAGTGGACTTAAACTATGGCTACACCTTC. The full variable domain, rest sourced from reference TRBV5-5 and TRBJ1-2, is DAGVTQSPTHLIKTRGQQVTLRCSPISGHKSVSWYQQVLGQGPQFIFQYYEKEERGRGNFPDRFSARQFPNYSSELNVNALLLGDSALYLCASKVDLNYGYTFGSGTRLTVV.

The rearrangement links TRBV27 to TRBJ1-6; D is ambiguous. CDR3 length: 14 amino acids. V was trimmed by 10 bases and J by 3 bases, leaving 13 bases between them. Germline V gene sequence: CDR1 MNHEY, CDR2 SMNVEV (reference sequence). CDR3 DNA: TGTGCCACCAGGAAAGAGTACTATAATTCACCCCTCCACTTT. As protein: CATRKEYYNSPLHF.

The chain recombines TRBV5-1 with TRBJ1-1, with a tentative D call TRBD1 (6 bases). The CDR3 totals 15 residues. The ends were cut back, 4 bases at V and 5 bases at J, with 18 bases in the middle. Germline V gene sequence: CDR1 SGHRS, CDR2 YFSETQ. For the CDR3, the DNA is TGCGCCAGCAGCCAAGGATTAGGGGGAGGGACTGAAGCTTTCTTT. Protein product: CASSQGLGGGTEAFF.

V is TRBV29-1 and J is TRBJ1-3; D unclear. Germline assignment: CDR1 SQVTM and CDR2 ANQGSEA. Trimming took 3 bases from V and 0 from J, leaving 9 bases between them. This CDR3 contains 14 residues. CDR3 sequence (DNA): TGCAGCGTTGAGTCGGGGATCTCTGGAAACACCATATATTTT. Translation gives CSVESGISGNTIYF.

This clone was recorded only once. This sequence joins TRBV3-1 (or the pseudogene TRBV3-2) and TRBJ2-5; TRBD1 agrees at 8 bases. CDR3 length: 15 amino acids. Germline V gene sequence: CDR1 LGHDT, CDR2 YNNKEL (reference sequence). J lost 3 bases, V lost 6 bases, and 9 bases had no gene match. CDR3 sequence reads: CASRNPGGGKETQYF. CDR3 sequence (DNA): TGTGCCAGCAGAAACCCAGGGGGCGGGAAAGAGACCCAGTACTTC.

This chain joins TRBV6-5 and TRBJ1-1; possibly TRBD1 for D (6 bases). The CDR3 is made up of 14 amino acids. V dropped 1 base and J dropped 2 bases, with 8 bases sitting between them. Germline loops: CDR1 MNHEY, CDR2 SVGAGI. CDR3 sequence reads: CASSYWDTNTEAFF. The CDR3, as DNA: TGTGCCAGCAGTTACTGGGACACCAACACTGAAGCTTTCTTT.

This clone appeared once. The V call is TRBV3-1 (or the pseudogene TRBV3-2), the J call TRBJ1-1; TRBD1 matches 8 bases. Germline CDR1 is LGHDT and CDR2 is YNNKEL (reference sequence). There are 14 residues in the CDR3. After removal of 1 base from V and 5 bases from J, the junction contained 3 bases not matched to a gene. The CDR3 region has the DNA TGTGCCAGCAGCCAAGGGACAGGGAGGACTGAAGCTTTCTTT. This encodes CASSQGTGRTEAFF.

V is TRBV7-8 and J is TRBJ1-2; 8 bases fit TRBD1. The V gene end was trimmed by 5 bases and the J gene end by 7 bases; junction bases not matched to a gene: 12. The CDR3 has 15 residues. Germline assignment: CDR1 SGHVS and CDR2 FQNEAQ. The CDR3 loop is CASSPPTGAKGGYTF. DNA for the CDR3: TGTGCCAGCAGCCCCCCGACAGGGGCTAAGGGTGGCTACACCTTC. Variable domain in full (rest from reference TRBV7-8 and TRBJ1-2): GAGVSQSPRYKVAKRGQDVALRCDPISGHVSLFWYQQALGQGPEFLTYFQNEAQLDKSGLPSDRFFAERPEGSVSTLKIQRTQQEDSAVYLCASSPPTGAKGGYTFGSGTRLTVV.

The chain links TRBV18 to TRBJ1-3; no reliable D call. The CDR3 consists of 15 residues. With 5 bases removed from V and 0 bases from J, the gap between germline ends came to 11 bases. CDR1 is KGHSH, CDR2 LQKENI, per germline. This chain's CDR3 is CASSATANSGNTIYF. The DNA of the CDR3 is TGTGCCAGCTCAGCTACAGCAAACTCTGGAAACACCATATATTTT.

This chain links TRBV2 with TRBJ2-1; D gene unclear. CDR1 SNHLY and CDR2 FYNNEI come from the germline V gene. Trimming removed 6 bases from V and 0 bases from J, with 15 bases in between. The CDR3 sequence is 16 residues long. For the CDR3, the DNA is TGTGCCAGCAGATCAGACACTCACAGCTCCTACAATGAGCAGTTCTTC. Residues: CASRSDTHSSYNEQFF.

The rearrangement uses TRBV6-5 and TRBJ1-6; D perhaps matches TRBD1 (6 bases). The CDR3 is 14 residues long. Germline V gene sequence: CDR1 MNHEY, CDR2 SVGAGI. The germline V and J ends were trimmed by 4 bases and 6 bases, with 10 bases remaining between them. CDR3 in DNA: TGTGCCAGCAGTTTTGGACAGAGTAATTCACCCCTCCACTTT. Protein product: CASSFGQSNSPLHF.

V is TRBV14 and J is TRBJ1-2; 9 bases fit TRBD1. V was clipped by 5 bases and J by 4 bases; unmatched bases: 14. The germline V gene encodes CDR1 SGHDN and CDR2 FVKESK. The CDR3 spans 17 residues. The CDR3 bases are TGTGCCAGCAGCAAAGCGGGGACAGGGATCGGTAGCTATGGCTACACCTTC. Translated, it gives CASSKAGTGIGSYGYTF.

This chain uses TRBV18 with TRBJ1-2; D remains unclear. Per germline, CDR1 KGHSH and CDR2 LQKENI. The V end was cut by 2 bases, the J end by 0 bases, with 13 bases between. The CDR3 runs to 16 residues. The CDR3 DNA reads as TGTGCCAGCTCACCAAAATTGGCCAGCGCTAACTATGGCTACACCTTC. It encodes CASSPKLASANYGYTF.

There are a few counts of this clone. CDR3 nucleotides: TGCAGCGTTACTAGCTATTCGCAGTATTTT. This translates into CSVTSYSQYF. The chain couples TRBV29-1 to TRBJ2-3; TRBD2 might be the D (6 bases). Germline CDR1 reads SQVTM; CDR2 reads ANQGSEA. V lost 5 bases to trimming and J lost 10 bases, with 10 bases between them. This CDR3 is built from 10 residues.

The chain recombines TRBV4-1 with TRBJ1-2; no clear D gene. Germline CDR1 reads MGHRA; CDR2 reads YSYEKL. Trimming pared 1 base from V and 4 bases from J, leaving 13 bases between. This CDR3 is built from 15 residues. This CDR3 is CASSQARDTSYGYTF. The CDR3 nucleotides are TGCGCCAGCAGCCAAGCCCGCGATACTAGCTATGGCTACACCTTC.

The V gene is TRBV20-1, the J gene TRBJ1-5; 7 bases align to TRBD1. The germline V gene encodes CDR1 DFQATT and CDR2 SNEGSKA (reference sequence). The V gene end was trimmed by 3 bases and the J gene end by 4 bases; junction bases not matched to a gene: 3. The CDR3 consists of 13 residues. The CDR3 loop reads CSASIQGNQPQHF. DNA for the CDR3: TGCAGTGCTAGTATACAGGGGAATCAGCCCCAGCATTTT.

As DNA, the CDR3 is TGTGCCAGCAGTTACAAATTCGCCGACTACCAAGAGACCCAGTACTTC. Its protein product is CASSYKFADYQETQYF. The chain links TRBV6-5 to TRBJ2-5, with D hard to call. Per the germline V gene, CDR1 is MNHEY and CDR2 is SVGAGI. The CDR3 is made up of 16 amino acids. V lost 2 bases, J lost 0 bases, and 13 bases lay in between.

V is TRBV5-1 and J is TRBJ2-2; tentatively, D is TRBD1 (5 bases). Germline assignment: CDR1 SGHRS and CDR2 YFSETQ. The V end lost 5 bases, the J end lost 7 bases, and 12 bases lay between the germline ends. The CDR3 is 13 amino acids. In DNA, the CDR3 is TGCGCCAGCAGACCTACAGGAATCGGGGAGCTGTTTTTT. It translates to CASRPTGIGELFF.

The chain joins TRBV5-1 to TRBJ1-4, with TRBD1 identical over 7 bases. The CDR3 length is 15 residues. The trim removed 2 bases at V and 7 bases at J, leaving 8 bases unmatched. The germline gives CDR1 SGHRS, CDR2 YFSETQ. The CDR3 DNA sequence: TGCGCCAGCAGCTTACTAGGGACAGAGGGTGAAAAACTGTTTTTT. The encoded protein is CASSLLGTEGEKLFF.

This clone occurred a few times. The V gene is TRBV19, the J gene TRBJ2-7; the match to TRBD2 covers 11 bases. The CDR3 loop spans 15 amino acids. The V and J ends lost 1 base and 2 bases, in that order; junction bases with no gene match: 1. The V gene's germline CDR1 is LNHDA and CDR2 SQIVND (reference sequence). The CDR3 coding sequence is TGTGCCAGTAGTATAGGGGGACTAGCGGCCTACGAGCAGTACTTC. It translates to CASSIGGLAAYEQYF.

CDR3 in amino acids: CASSQDRAGDIQYF. The DNA of the CDR3 is TGCGCCAGCAGTCAGGACAGGGCGGGAGACATTCAGTACTTC. The chain is built from TRBV10-1 and TRBJ2-4, with a possible D match to TRBD1 (8 bases). Trimming removed 5 bases from V and 8 bases from J, with 16 bases in between. The length of the CDR3 is 14 residues. Germline V lookup: CDR1 WNHNN, CDR2 SYGVQD (reference sequence).

Note on this clone: A read error may account for a junction end that differs from germline. The rearrangement joins TRBV5-4 to TRBJ2-2, with 7 bases lining up with TRBD2. The CDR3 covers 13 residues. The germline CDR1 and CDR2 sequences are SGHNT and YYREEE (reference sequence). CDR3 residues: CASSPTPGGGLFF. CDR3 bases: TGTGCCAGCAGCCCCACCCCCGGCGGGGGGCTGTTTTTT. The full variable domain, its missing parts supplied by reference TRBV5-4 and TRBJ2-2, is ETGVTQSPTHLIKTRGQQVTLRCSSQSGHNTVSWYQQALGQGPQFIFQYYREEENGRGNFPPRFSGLQFPNYSSELNVNALELDDSALYLCASSPTPGGGLFFGEGSRLTVL.

This chain uses TRBV11-2 with TRBJ2-2; the D gene is possibly TRBD1 (6 bases). V lost 5 bases, J lost 6 bases, and 10 bases lay in between. Germline-derived CDR1 and CDR2 are SGHAT and FQNNGV. The CDR3 runs 13 residues. Here the CDR3 DNA reads TGTGCCAGCAGCCCTCAGGGGCCCGGGGAGCTGTTTTTT. Its protein product is CASSPQGPGELFF.

DNA for the CDR3: TGTGCCAGCAGGACAGGGGGAAACTACAATGAGCAGTTCTTC. This encodes CASRTGGNYNEQFF. The gene calls are TRBV27 and TRBJ2-1; 9 nucleotides align to TRBD1. With V trimmed by 6 bases and J by 3 bases, 3 bases remained unmatched. CDR1 is MNHEY and CDR2 is SMNVEV in the germline V gene (reference sequence). The CDR3 has 14 residues.

The chain combines TRBV10-1 with TRBJ2-5; TRBD1 matches at 9 bases. The germline V gene has CDR1 WNHNN and CDR2 SYGVQD (reference sequence). This CDR3 contains 16 residues. V dropped 2 bases and J dropped 0; count of bases not matched to a gene: 4. The CDR3 bases are TGCGCCAGCAGTGAGGGAGGGACAGGGTACCAAGAGACCCAGTACTTC. This encodes CASSEGGTGYQETQYF.

This sequence joins TRBV7-9 and TRBJ1-1; D remains ambiguous. CDR3 length: 12 amino acids. CDR1 and CDR2 from the germline V gene are SEHNR and FQNEAQ (reference sequence). V was clipped by 0 bases and J by 3 bases, with 2 bases between them. CDR3 DNA sequence: TGTGCCAGCAGCTTAGCCTACACTGAAGCTTTCTTT. This translates into CASSLAYTEAFF.

The genes are TRBV28 and TRBJ2-1; TRBD2 is a possible D gene (5 bases). The germline gives CDR1 MDHEN, CDR2 SYDVKM. CDR3 length: 16 amino acids. V was clipped by 6 bases and J by 4 bases, with 19 bases between them. Written as DNA, the CDR3 is TGTGCCAGCAGCTACGAAACTAGAACGGAATACAATGAGCAGTTCTTC. The encoded protein is CASSYETRTEYNEQFF.

The chain carries TRBV9 and TRBJ2-2; 7 nucleotides align to TRBD1. The CDR3 loop spans 15 amino acids. After removal of 0 bases from V and 5 bases from J, the junction contained 4 bases not matched to a gene. Germline V gives CDR1 SGDLS, CDR2 YYNGEE. The CDR3 coding sequence is TGTGCCAGCAGCGTAGGGGACAGCATAACCGGGGAGCTGTTTTTT. As protein: CASSVGDSITGELFF.